One sample yielded the 18 T cell receptor beta chains listed below, sequenced in a study of T cell clones after liver transplantation. Clones were read by immunoSEQ multiplex PCR, and TCRdb kept only the in-frame ones, dropping some. The sample yields some 11,000 clones, around 70% seen once. The sample here was CD4+ T cells from blood, taken 32 months after liver transplant. The receptors here all came from a human patient who received a liver transplant. The graft donor may have contributed some T cells.

This chain links TRBV4-2 with TRBJ2-1, with TRBD2 identical over 15 bases. V shed 1 base and J 6 bases; nucleotides not matched to a gene: 1. Germline V gene data show CDR1 as LGHNA and CDR2 as YNFKEQ. The CDR3 runs to 16 residues. CDR3 nucleotides: TGTGCCAGCAGCCAAGGGACTAGCGGGGGGGCCAATGAGCAGTTCTTC. Translated: CASSQGTSGGANEQFF.

The rearrangement links TRBV19 to TRBJ2-7; D not resolved. The germline V gene encodes CDR1 LNHDA and CDR2 SQIVND (reference sequence). The CDR3 is 13 amino acids. V lost 5 bases and J lost 3, with 11 bases in between. In nucleotides, the CDR3 is TGTGCCAGTAGTTACAGAGGCGGCTACGAGCAGTACTTC. Protein sequence: CASSYRGGYEQYF.

The chain combines TRBV7-9 with TRBJ2-1, with 8 bases fitting TRBD1. This CDR3 is built from 16 residues. Trimming at V came to 4 bases and at J to 2 bases, leaving 7 bases not matched to a gene. Per the germline V gene, CDR1 is SEHNR and CDR2 is FQNEAQ (reference sequence). The CDR3 reads CASSSLRGLTYNEQFF. Written as DNA, the CDR3 is TGTGCCAGCAGCTCGCTCAGGGGGCTTACCTACAATGAGCAGTTCTTC. Full variable domain (missing parts from reference TRBV7-9 and TRBJ2-1): DTGVSQNPRHKITKRGQNVTFRCDPISEHNRLYWYRQTLGQGPEFLTYFQNEAQLEKSRLLSDRFSAERPKGSFSTLEIQRTEQGDSAMYLCASSSLRGLTYNEQFFGPGTRLTVL.

This clone was detected once. V is TRBV15 and J is TRBJ1-4; D not certain. Germline V CDR1 and CDR2: LNHNV, YYDKDF (reference sequence). The CDR3 consists of 14 residues. The V end lost 1 base, the J end lost 4 bases, and 7 bases lay between the germline ends. The DNA for the CDR3 is TGTGCCACCAGCAGAGGTCAGCTTAATGAAAAACTGTTTTTT. It specifies CATSRGQLNEKLFF.

This clone was detected once. The rearrangement links TRBV4-3 to TRBJ2-1; TRBD1 matches 11 bases. The CDR3 spans 16 residues. Trimming cost V 0 bases and J 5 bases; bases outside gene matches: 3. Germline V lookup: CDR1 LGHNA, CDR2 YSLEER. The CDR3 bases are TGCGCCAGCAGCCAAGAGGGGACAGGGGGTGACAATGAGCAGTTCTTC. Protein product: CASSQEGTGGDNEQFF.

The chain joins TRBV6-4 to TRBJ2-1; 8 nucleotides match TRBD2. CDR3 size: 15 residues. Germline V gives CDR1 MRHNA, CDR2 SNTAGT. Trimming removed 0 bases from V and 7 bases from J; junction bases left unmatched: 5. The CDR3 spells CASSDSAGAGNEQFF. Here the CDR3 DNA reads TGTGCCAGCAGTGACTCAGCGGGAGCAGGGAATGAGCAGTTCTTC.

The chain couples TRBV19 to TRBJ1-4; TRBD1 might be the D (5 bases). The V gene's germline CDR1 is LNHDA and CDR2 SQIVND (reference sequence). There are 18 residues in the CDR3. Trimming stripped 1 base from V and 0 bases from J, with 15 bases between. The CDR3: CASSIAPYRNATNEKLFF. For the CDR3, the DNA is TGTGCCAGTAGTATAGCCCCATACAGGAACGCAACTAATGAAAAACTGTTTTTT.

The rearrangement joins TRBV10-3 to TRBJ2-1; 9 bases agree with TRBD2. This CDR3 is built from 15 residues. The germline gives CDR1 ENHRY, CDR2 SYGVKD. V lost 6 bases and J lost 8; bases outside the gene matches: 11. In DNA form, the CDR3 reads TGTGCCATCAGATCCGGGACTAGCATGAACGATGAGCAGTTCTTC. Translating it yields CAIRSGTSMNDEQFF.

This chain links TRBV5-6 with TRBJ2-7; no reliable D call. Deletions cut 1 base from V and 5 bases from J, with 10 bases between. The CDR3 is 13 residues long. Germline CDR1 and CDR2: SGHDT and YYEEEE. The CDR3 DNA sequence: TGTGCCAGCAGCTTGTGGGGAACCCACGAGCAGTACGTC. Protein product: CASSLWGTHEQYV.

V and J are TRBV28 and TRBJ2-1; D may be TRBD1 (5 bases). Per germline, CDR1 MDHEN and CDR2 SYDVKM. Deletions cut 2 bases from V and 2 bases from J, with 13 bases between. This CDR3 is built from 16 residues. CDR3 amino acids: CASSLLIDSPYNEQFF. The CDR3 DNA reads TGTGCCAGCAGTTTACTAATCGACAGCCCCTACAATGAGCAGTTCTTC.

The chain couples TRBV2 to TRBJ1-5; D is uncertain. CDR3 length: 14 amino acids. CDR1 and CDR2 from the germline V gene are SNHLY and FYNNEI. Trimming took 5 bases from V and 3 from J, leaving 11 bases between them. CDR3 sequence: CASSWTADNQPQHF. CDR3 in DNA: TGTGCCAGCAGTTGGACCGCCGACAATCAGCCCCAGCATTTT.

DNA of the CDR3: TGTGCCAGCAGCTTATGGCGGGACTATCCAAATGAGCAGTTCTTC. Translated: CASSLWRDYPNEQFF. This chain uses TRBV7-8 with TRBJ2-1; 7 nucleotides align to TRBD2. CDR1 and CDR2 from the germline V gene are SGHVS and FQNEAQ. The CDR3 totals 15 residues. The J segment lost 7 bases and the V segment lost 2 bases, leaving 8 bases of the junction unmatched.

The J gene is TRBJ2-7, the V gene TRBV28; 8 bases line up with TRBD2. CDR3 length: 13 amino acids. The germline V gene has CDR1 MDHEN and CDR2 SYDVKM. J lost 2 bases, V lost 6 bases, and 3 bases had no gene match. DNA for the CDR3: TGTGCCAGCAGCGGGGGGGGGCCCTACGAGCAGTACTTC. It yields the protein CASSGGGPYEQYF.

The genes are TRBV5-4 and TRBJ2-7; D not certain. Trimming took 2 bases from V and 4 from J, leaving 16 bases between them. Germline lookup yields CDR1 SGHNT and CDR2 YYREEE (reference sequence). The CDR3 consists of 15 residues. This CDR3 reads CASSFDPGPGYEQYV. Here the CDR3 DNA reads TGTGCCAGCAGCTTTGACCCCGGGCCGGGTTACGAGCAGTACGTC.

V gene TRBV7-9 combines with J gene TRBJ2-7, with 11 bases that match TRBD1. Germline CDR1 and CDR2: SEHNR and FQNEAQ (reference sequence). This CDR3 is 13 amino acids long. The trim removed 7 bases at V and 7 bases at J, leaving 6 bases unmatched. CDR3 coding DNA: TGTGCCAGCAATCCGGGACAGGGGGAGGAGCAGTACGTC. Its translation is CASNPGQGEEQYV.

The chain carries TRBV30 and TRBJ1-3; the match to TRBD1 covers 10 bases. This CDR3 has 13 residues. V trimming: 7 bases; J trimming: 5 bases; junction bases outside the gene matches: 5. Germline loops: CDR1 GTSNPN, CDR2 SVGIG (reference sequence). For the CDR3, the DNA is TGTGCCTTTCTGACAGGGGGCCGAAACACCATATATTTT. Translation gives CAFLTGGRNTIYF.

The chain recombines TRBV10-3 with TRBJ2-3; TRBD2 matches at 9 bases. CDR1 is ENHRY and CDR2 is SYGVKD in the germline V gene. This CDR3 has 18 amino acids. The V and J ends lost 9 bases and 5 bases, in that order; junction bases with no gene match: 21. Here the CDR3 reads CAIATLREGLGQGDTQYF. CDR3 bases: TGTGCCATTGCGACTTTGCGGGAGGGCCTGGGTCAAGGAGATACGCAGTATTTT.

This clone was seen only a few times. Other DNA sequences from this sample encode an identical CDR3 as well. This sequence joins TRBV29-1 and TRBJ2-1, with D perhaps matching TRBD1 (6 bases). Trimming took 7 bases from V and 3 from J, leaving 16 bases between them. Germline V gene data show CDR1 as SQVTM and CDR2 as ANQGSEA. CDR3 length: 14 amino acids. The DNA for the CDR3 is TGCAGCGGTCAGACAGGCGCCGACTACAATGAGCAGTTCTTC. Protein sequence: CSGQTGADYNEQFF.